Presented here are 7 T cell receptor beta chains from one specimen sequenced in a study of blood T cells in healthy people across ages. PCR was performed a second time for 7 to 11 cycles using a sample-barcoded 5' primer and a J-beta primer mix. TCRdb re-derived calls from the 5' RACE reads in MiXCR, one entry per CDR3 protein. Of around 670,000 distinct CDR3 sequences listed, roughly 30% were seen once; the top ten hold 15% to 18%. Sequenced: blood. All receptors come from a woman of 80 years or more in good health.

V usage is TRBV7-3 and J usage is TRBJ2-3; 12 positions match TRBD2. V shed 5 bases and J 0 bases; nucleotides not matched to a gene: 6. This CDR3 comprises 17 residues. The germline CDR1 and CDR2 sequences are SGHTA and FQGTGA. The CDR3, as DNA: TGTGCCAGCAGCCCTGGGACTAGCGGGTTAAGCACAGATACGCAGTATTTT. As protein: CASSPGTSGLSTDTQYF.

Note on this clonotype: A read error may be the cause here, since a much bigger clone is one base away. The chain employs TRBV7-9 and TRBJ2-7; perhaps TRBD2 as D (6 bases). This CDR3 is built from 14 residues. Germline CDR1 and CDR2: SEHNR and FQNEAQ (reference sequence). Written as DNA, the CDR3 is TGTGTCAGCAGCCCCGGCGGGACGGACTACGAGCAGTACTTC. It encodes CVSSPGGTDYEQYF.

In its sample, this clonotype was seen many times. The gene calls are TRBV3-1 and TRBJ2-6; tentative D call: TRBD2 (7 bases). The CDR3 sequence is 17 residues long. Germline assignment: CDR1 LGHDT and CDR2 YNNKEL (reference sequence). V gave up 0 bases and J gave up 4 bases, with 13 bases separating them. The CDR3 DNA is TGTGCCAGCAGCCAAGAGGTGGGGGGGCGGGGGGCCAACGTCCTGACTTTC. Its translation: CASSQEVGGRGANVLTF.

This clonotype was seen repeatedly, ten times or more. The chain has TRBV7-9 and TRBJ2-1; TRBD1 aligns across 7 bases. Germline lookup yields CDR1 SEHNR and CDR2 FQNEAQ (reference sequence). Trimming removed 7 bases from V and 3 bases from J; junction bases left unmatched: 6. The CDR3 extends over 14 amino acids. CDR3 loop: CASTSGGIYNEQFF. The CDR3, as DNA: TGTGCCAGCACGTCAGGGGGAATCTACAATGAGCAGTTCTTC. Drawing the rest from reference TRBV7-9 and TRBJ2-1, the complete variable domain is DTGVSQNPRHKITKRGQNVTFRCDPISEHNRLYWYRQTLGQGPEFLTYFQNEAQLEKSRLLSDRFSAERPKGSFSTLEIQRTEQGDSAMYLCASTSGGIYNEQFFGPGTRLTVL.

This clonotype showed up many times. The CDR3 DNA reads TGTGCCAGCACCGTGAAGGCCGGGGGGACCCAGTACTTC. Its translation is CASTVKAGGTQYF. The chain links TRBV12-3 or TRBV12-4 to TRBJ2-5; D is possibly TRBD2 (6 bases). Trimming shortened V by 7 bases and J by 7 bases, and 16 bases separated the two germline ends. The CDR3 runs to 13 residues.

CDR3 coding DNA: TGCAGTGCGACGACTAGCGGGGGTACCAACACCGGGGAGCTGTTTTTT. Amino acid sequence: CSATTSGGTNTGELFF. The chain uses TRBV20-1 and TRBJ2-2; 12 nucleotides match TRBD2. The length of the CDR3 is 16 residues. CDR1 and CDR2 (germline): DFQATT, SNEGSKA (reference sequence). With V trimmed by 6 bases and J by 2 bases, 7 bases remained unmatched.

This clonotype was observed many times. The rearrangement joins TRBV2 to TRBJ2-3; D gene uncertain. This CDR3 is 16 amino acids long. Trimming stripped 0 bases from V and 2 bases from J, with 12 bases between. Per the germline V gene, CDR1 is SNHLY and CDR2 is FYNNEI. The DNA of the CDR3 is TGTGCCAGCAGTGAAGCTAGGAAATATGACACAGATACGCAGTATTTT. This codes for CASSEARKYDTDTQYF.